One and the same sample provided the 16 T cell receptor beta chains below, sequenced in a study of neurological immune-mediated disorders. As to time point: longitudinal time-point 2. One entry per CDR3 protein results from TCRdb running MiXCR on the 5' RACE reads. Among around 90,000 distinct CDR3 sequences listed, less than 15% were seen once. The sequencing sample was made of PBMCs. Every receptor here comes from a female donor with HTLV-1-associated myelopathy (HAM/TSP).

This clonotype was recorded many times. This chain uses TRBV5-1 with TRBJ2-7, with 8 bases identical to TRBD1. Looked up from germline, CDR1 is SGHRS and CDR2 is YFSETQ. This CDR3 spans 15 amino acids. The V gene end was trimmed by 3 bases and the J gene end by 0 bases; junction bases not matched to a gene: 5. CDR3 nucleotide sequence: TGCGCCAGCAGCTCTCGGACAGGGAGCTCCTACGAGCAGTACTTC. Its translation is CASSSRTGSSYEQYF.

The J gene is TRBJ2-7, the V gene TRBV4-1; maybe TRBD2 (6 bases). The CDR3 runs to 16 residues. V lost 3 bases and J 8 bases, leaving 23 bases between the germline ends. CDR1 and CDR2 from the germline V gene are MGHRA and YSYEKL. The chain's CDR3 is CASSQGGARQGLKQYF. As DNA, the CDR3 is TGCGCCAGCAGCCAGGGGGGAGCGAGGCAGGGATTGAAGCAGTACTTC.

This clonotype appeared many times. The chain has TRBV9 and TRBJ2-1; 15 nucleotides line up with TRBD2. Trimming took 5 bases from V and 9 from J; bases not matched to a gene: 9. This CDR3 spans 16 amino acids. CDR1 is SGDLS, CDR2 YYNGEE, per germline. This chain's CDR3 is CASRPIGLAGGLEQFF. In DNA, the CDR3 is TGTGCCAGCAGACCAATTGGACTAGCGGGGGGGCTTGAGCAGTTCTTC.

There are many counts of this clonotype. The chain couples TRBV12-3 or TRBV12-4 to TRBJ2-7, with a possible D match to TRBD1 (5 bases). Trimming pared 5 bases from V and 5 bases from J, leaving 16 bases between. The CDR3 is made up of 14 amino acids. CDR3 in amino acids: CASSSTGRADEQYF. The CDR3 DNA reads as TGTGCCAGCAGTAGCACCGGCAGGGCGGACGAGCAGTACTTC.

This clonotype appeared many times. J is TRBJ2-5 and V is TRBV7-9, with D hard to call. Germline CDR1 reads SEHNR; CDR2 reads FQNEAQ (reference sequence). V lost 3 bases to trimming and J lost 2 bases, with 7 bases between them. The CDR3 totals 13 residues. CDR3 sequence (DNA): TGTGCCAGCAGCTTCATGGGACAAGAGACCCAGTACTTC. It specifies CASSFMGQETQYF.

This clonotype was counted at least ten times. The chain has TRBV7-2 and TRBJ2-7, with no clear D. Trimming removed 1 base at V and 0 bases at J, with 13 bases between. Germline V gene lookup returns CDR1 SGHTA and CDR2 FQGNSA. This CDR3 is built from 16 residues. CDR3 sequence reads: CASSLGAHRSSYEQYF. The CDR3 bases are TGTGCCAGCAGCTTAGGGGCCCATCGGAGCTCCTACGAGCAGTACTTC. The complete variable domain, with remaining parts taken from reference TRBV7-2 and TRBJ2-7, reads GAGVSQSPSNKVTEKGKDVELRCDPISGHTALYWYRQSLGQGLEFLIYFQGNSAPDKSGLPSDRFSAERTGGSVSTLTIQRTQQEDSAVYLCASSLGAHRSSYEQYFGPGTRLTVT.

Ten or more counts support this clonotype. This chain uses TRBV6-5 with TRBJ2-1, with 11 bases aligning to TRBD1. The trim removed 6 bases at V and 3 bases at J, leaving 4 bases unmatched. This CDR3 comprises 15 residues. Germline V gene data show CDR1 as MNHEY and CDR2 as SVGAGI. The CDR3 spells CASRSGTGGYNEQFF. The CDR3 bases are TGTGCCAGCAGATCCGGGACAGGGGGCTACAATGAGCAGTTCTTC.

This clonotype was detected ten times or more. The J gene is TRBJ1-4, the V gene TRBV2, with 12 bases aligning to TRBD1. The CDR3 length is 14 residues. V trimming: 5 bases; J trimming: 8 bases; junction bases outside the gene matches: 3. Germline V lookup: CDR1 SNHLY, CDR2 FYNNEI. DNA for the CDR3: TGTGCCAGCAGTAGGGACAGGGGGCGAGAAAAACTGTTTTTT. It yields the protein CASSRDRGREKLFF.

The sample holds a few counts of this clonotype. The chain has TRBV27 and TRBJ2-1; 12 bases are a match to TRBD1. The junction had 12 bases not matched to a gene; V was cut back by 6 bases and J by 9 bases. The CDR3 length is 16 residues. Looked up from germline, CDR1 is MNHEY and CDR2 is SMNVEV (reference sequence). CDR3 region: CASSDPGDRGQGEQFF. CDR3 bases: TGTGCCAGCAGCGACCCGGGGGACAGGGGGCAAGGTGAGCAGTTCTTC.

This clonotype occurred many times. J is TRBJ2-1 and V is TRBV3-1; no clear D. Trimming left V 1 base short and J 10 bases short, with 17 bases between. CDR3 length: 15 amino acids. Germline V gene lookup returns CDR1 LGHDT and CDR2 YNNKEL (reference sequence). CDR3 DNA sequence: TGTGCCAGCAGCCAAGGTACCCCCCCGGGTAGAGAGCAGTTCTTC. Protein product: CASSQGTPPGREQFF.

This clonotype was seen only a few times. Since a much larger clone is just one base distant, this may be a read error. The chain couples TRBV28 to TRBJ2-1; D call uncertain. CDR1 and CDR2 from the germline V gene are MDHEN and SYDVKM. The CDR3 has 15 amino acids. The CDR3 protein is CVSSPYWTANNEQFF. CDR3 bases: TGTGTCAGCAGTCCATACTGGACGGCCAACAATGAGCAGTTCTTC.

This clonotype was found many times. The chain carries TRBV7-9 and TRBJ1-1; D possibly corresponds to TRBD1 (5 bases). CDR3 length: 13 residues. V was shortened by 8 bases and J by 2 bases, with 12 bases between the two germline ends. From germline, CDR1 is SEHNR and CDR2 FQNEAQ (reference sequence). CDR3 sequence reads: CASGRGGNTEAFF. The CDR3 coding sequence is TGTGCCAGCGGTCGGGGGGGAAACACTGAAGCTTTCTTT.

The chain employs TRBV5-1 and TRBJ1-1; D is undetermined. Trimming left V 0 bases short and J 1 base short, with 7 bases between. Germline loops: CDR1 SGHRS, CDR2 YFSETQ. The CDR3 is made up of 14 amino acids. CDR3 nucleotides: TGCGCCAGCAGCTTGGACCGTCCGAACACTGAAGCTTTCTTT. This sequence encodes CASSLDRPNTEAFF.

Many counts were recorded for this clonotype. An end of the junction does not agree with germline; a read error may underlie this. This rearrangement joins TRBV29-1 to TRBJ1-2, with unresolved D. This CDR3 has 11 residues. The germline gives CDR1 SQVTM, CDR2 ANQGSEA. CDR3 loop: CGVPGGYGYTF. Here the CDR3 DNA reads TGCGGCGTCCCTGGCGGTTATGGCTACACCTTC.

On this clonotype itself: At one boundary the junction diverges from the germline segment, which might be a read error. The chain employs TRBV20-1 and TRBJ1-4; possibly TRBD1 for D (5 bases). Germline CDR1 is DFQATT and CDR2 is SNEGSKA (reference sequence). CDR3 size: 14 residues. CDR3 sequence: CSAGDSASREKLFF. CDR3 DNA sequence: TGCAGTGCGGGTGACAGTGCAAGTCGTGAAAAGCTGTTTTTT.

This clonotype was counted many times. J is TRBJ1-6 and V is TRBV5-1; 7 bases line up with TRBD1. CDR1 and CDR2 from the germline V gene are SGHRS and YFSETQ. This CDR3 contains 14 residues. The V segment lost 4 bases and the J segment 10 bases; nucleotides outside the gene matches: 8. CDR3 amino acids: CASSERDRGSPLHF. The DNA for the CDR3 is TGCGCCAGCAGCGAGCGGGACAGAGGGTCACCCCTCCACTTT. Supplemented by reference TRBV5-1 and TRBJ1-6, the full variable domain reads KAGVTQTPRYLIKTRGQQVTLSCSPISGHRSVSWYQQTPGQGLQFLFEYFSETQRNKGNFPGRFSGRQFSNSRSEMNVSTLELGDSALYLCASSERDRGSPLHFGNGTRLTVT.